The 23 T cell receptor beta chains presented below share a single source sample, sequenced in a study of T cell responses to AZD1222 COVID-19 vaccine. TCRdb's copy holds only in-frame clones and misses some; the assay was immunoSEQ multiplex PCR. This sample yields 95,000 to 110,000 clones, of which around nine tenths are seen a single time; under 25% belongs to the top ten. Specimen: peripheral blood, collected on day 0 of AZD1222 vaccination. The receptors shown here come from an adult in good health.

J is TRBJ2-1 and V is TRBV2, with TRBD1 matching 8 bases. The J segment lost 9 bases and the V segment lost 6 bases, leaving 13 bases of the junction unmatched. CDR3 size: 15 residues. CDR1 and CDR2 from the germline V gene are SNHLY and FYNNEI. The CDR3 reads CASSPPGQGSGEQFF. CDR3 DNA: TGTGCCAGCAGCCCCCCTGGACAGGGTTCTGGTGAGCAGTTCTTC. Full variable domain (rest looked up from reference TRBV2 and TRBJ2-1): EPEVTQTPSHQVTQMGQEVILRCVPISNHLYFYWYRQILGQKVEFLVSFYNNEISEKSEIFDDQFSVERPDGSNFTLKIRSTKLEDSAMYFCASSPPGQGSGEQFFGPGTRLTVL.

A word on this clone: This same CDR3 is encoded by further DNA sequences in the sample. This chain uses TRBV29-1 with TRBJ2-5; either TRBD1 or TRBD2 may supply D (6 bases each). The CDR3 sequence is 11 residues long. Germline V gene data show CDR1 as SQVTM and CDR2 as ANQGSEA. V lost 7 bases to trimming and J lost 5 bases, with 11 bases between them. The CDR3 DNA follows: TGCAGCGCCGAAGGGGGGGAGACCCAGTACTTC. Translation: CSAEGGETQYF.

The rearrangement joins TRBV2 to TRBJ1-2; TRBD1 aligns across 10 bases. Unmatched junction bases numbered 2, after V lost 6 bases and J lost 7 bases. This CDR3 comprises 12 residues. CDR1 is SNHLY, CDR2 FYNNEI, per germline. In nucleotides, the CDR3 is TGTGCCAGCAGAGGGGACAGGGGTGGCTACACCTTC. Encoded protein: CASRGDRGGYTF.

The chain carries TRBV6-2 or TRBV6-3 and TRBJ2-7, with no clear D. The germline gives CDR1 MNHEY, CDR2 SVGEGT. The CDR3 has 12 residues. V was shortened by 4 bases and J by 1 base, with 5 bases between the two germline ends. The CDR3 DNA reads TGTGCCAGCAGTTCTACTTCCTACGAGCAGTACTTC. Translation: CASSSTSYEQYF.

The chain is built from TRBV6-5 and TRBJ2-7; 10 bases are a match to TRBD1. The length of the CDR3 is 15 residues. CDR1 and CDR2 (germline): MNHEY, SVGAGI. Germline trimming cut 7 bases from V and 3 bases from J; bases unmatched to any gene: 9. The CDR3 bases are TGTGCCAGCAAAGGGTTGGGACAGGGGTTCTACGAGCAGTACTTC. This gives the protein CASKGLGQGFYEQYF.

The chain carries TRBV6-5 and TRBJ2-7; D is perhaps TRBD2 (5 bases). Deletions cut 6 bases from V and 3 bases from J, with 18 bases between. The CDR3 covers 15 residues. The germline CDR1 and CDR2 sequences are MNHEY and SVGAGI. In DNA form, the CDR3 reads TGTGCCAGCAGCCCCTCGAGCGGATCCGGCTACGAGCAGTACTTC. Protein product: CASSPSSGSGYEQYF.

The rearrangement uses TRBV18 and TRBJ1-3, with 8 bases aligning to TRBD1. Germline trimming cut 3 bases from V and 0 bases from J; bases unmatched to any gene: 4. CDR1 is KGHSH and CDR2 is LQKENI in the germline V gene. This CDR3 spans 16 amino acids. The CDR3 nucleotides read TGTGCCAGCTCACCCCAGGACAGGGTCTCTGGAAACACCATATATTTT. This codes for CASSPQDRVSGNTIYF.

V and J are TRBV21-1 and TRBJ1-2; no DNA check was done on the table's D call, TRBD1. TRBV21-1 is deemed a pseudogene. CDR3 length: 15 residues. The CDR3 DNA sequence: TGTGCCAGCGGCCCTGTGGGCAAAATTAGCTATGGCTACACCTTC. Its translation: CASGPVGKISYGYTF.

The chain joins TRBV6-6 to TRBJ2-3; no firm D call. Germline lookup yields CDR1 MNHNY and CDR2 SVGAGI (reference sequence). Trimming removed 4 bases from V and 2 bases from J, with 13 bases in between. This CDR3 has 15 residues. Here the CDR3 reads CASSFTEAITDTQYF. As DNA, the CDR3 is TGTGCCAGCAGTTTTACAGAGGCCATCACAGATACGCAGTATTTT.

The rearrangement uses TRBV14 and TRBJ2-7; unclear D gene. In germline, CDR1 is SGHDN, CDR2 FVKESK. Deletions cut 2 bases from V and 3 bases from J, with 17 bases between. The CDR3 is 16 residues long. This chain's CDR3 is CASSQPPRTEDYEQYF. Here the CDR3 DNA reads TGTGCCAGCAGCCAACCGCCACGGACCGAAGACTACGAGCAGTACTTC.

This clone was picked up one time. This chain links TRBV7-2 with TRBJ2-7, with 15 bases aligning to TRBD2. Looked up from germline, CDR1 is SGHTA and CDR2 is FQGNSA. The CDR3 length is 14 residues. Trimming at V came to 8 bases and at J to 2 bases, leaving 1 base not matched to a gene. The CDR3 nucleotides are TGTGCCAGCGGACTAGCGGGGGGGACCTACGAGCAGTACTTC. It specifies CASGLAGGTYEQYF.

Notes on this clone: The DNA is omitted, as the CDR3 cannot be located on it reliably, and the CDR3 follows TCRdb's listing. The chain has TRBV21-1 and TRBJ1-2; the D call in the table, TRBD1, was not verified against the DNA. TRBV21-1 is a pseudogene segment. The CDR3 adds up to 23 amino acids, both ends counted. This CDR3 reads CASSKAGFRTGAYGYTFGSGYTF.

The chain is built from TRBV21-1 and TRBJ1-4; the D call in the table, TRBD1, was not verified against the DNA. TRBV21-1 is deemed a pseudogene. The CDR3 length is 13 residues. CDR3: CASTQQGNEKLFF. For the CDR3, the DNA is TGTGCCAGCACCCAACAGGGAAATGAAAAACTGTTTTTT.

The chain uses TRBV4-3 and TRBJ1-1, with 8 bases lining up with TRBD1. Germline assignment: CDR1 LGHNA and CDR2 YSLEER. The trim removed 1 base at V and 11 bases at J, leaving 6 bases unmatched. This CDR3 is built from 13 residues. The CDR3 DNA follows: TGCGCCAGCAGCCAAGCACCGGACAGGGCGGCTTTCTTT. This gives the protein CASSQAPDRAAFF.

The V gene is TRBV19, the J gene TRBJ1-5, with D perhaps matching TRBD1 (5 bases). This CDR3 has 14 residues. V lost 3 bases and J lost 7, with 13 bases in between. Looked up from germline, CDR1 is LNHDA and CDR2 is SQIVND (reference sequence). The CDR3 coding sequence is TGTGCCAGTAGTATTGTTGGGGCAGGGCAGCCCCAGCATTTT. This codes for CASSIVGAGQPQHF.

V gene TRBV27 combines with J gene TRBJ2-4; maybe TRBD2 (6 bases). The length of the CDR3 is 20 residues. The V and J ends lost 2 bases and 0 bases respectively, with 23 bases between them. Germline assignment: CDR1 MNHEY and CDR2 SMNVEV (reference sequence). The CDR3 region has the DNA TGTGCCAGCAGTTTAAGGGACCCAGGGACTCCGCTTTTAGCCAAAAACATTCAGTACTTC. It translates to CASSLRDPGTPLLAKNIQYF.

The rearrangement joins TRBV20-1 to TRBJ2-7; tentative D call: TRBD1 (6 bases). With 4 bases removed from V and 4 bases from J, the gap between germline ends came to 8 bases. Germline lookup yields CDR1 DFQATT and CDR2 SNEGSKA (reference sequence). The CDR3 covers 11 residues. The CDR3 protein is CSANREYEQYF. CDR3 sequence (DNA): TGCAGTGCTAACAGGGAATACGAGCAGTACTTC.

This chain connects TRBV21-1 to TRBJ1-4. TRBV21-1 is tagged as a pseudogene. CDR3 size: 14 residues. CDR3 residues: CASSNRHGGEKLFF. The CDR3 DNA reads as TGTGCCAGCAGCAATAGGCATGGGGGGGAAAAACTGTTTTTT.

This clone was detected only a few times. Other DNA sequences in this specimen translate into the identical CDR3. V is TRBV9 and J is TRBJ2-2; D might be TRBD2 (5 bases). V was shortened by 2 bases and J by 0 bases, with 5 bases between the two germline ends. The CDR3 totals 14 residues. Germline V gene lookup returns CDR1 SGDLS and CDR2 YYNGEE. The CDR3 nucleotides are TGTGCCAGCAGCGTCGGGACGAACACCGGGGAGCTGTTTTTT. Protein sequence: CASSVGTNTGELFF.

The rearrangement uses TRBV29-1 and TRBJ2-2, with D hard to call. Per the germline V gene, CDR1 is SQVTM and CDR2 is ANQGSEA. V lost 7 bases and J lost 3, with 6 bases in between. This CDR3 comprises 11 residues. The CDR3 loop is CSGKHTGELFF. The CDR3 bases are TGCAGCGGAAAACACACCGGGGAGCTGTTTTTT.

The chain recombines TRBV7-2 with TRBJ1-2, with 7 bases that match TRBD1. Looked up from germline, CDR1 is SGHTA and CDR2 is FQGNSA. V lost 5 bases, J lost 4 bases, and 16 bases stayed unmatched. The CDR3 sequence is 17 residues long. CDR3 DNA: TGTGCCAGCAGCCTTACTACCGGGACAGCTAGAGGCTATGGCTACACCTTC. Translating gives CASSLTTGTARGYGYTF. The full variable domain, with the rest looked up from reference TRBV7-2 and TRBJ1-2, is GAGVSQSPSNKVTEKGKDVELRCDPISGHTALYWYRQSLGQGLEFLIYFQGNSAPDKSGLPSDRFSAERTGGSVSTLTIQRTQQEDSAVYLCASSLTTGTARGYGYTFGSGTRLTVV.

The J gene is TRBJ2-2, the V gene TRBV9, with D tentatively TRBD1 (5 bases). Deletions cut 0 bases from V and 5 bases from J, with 14 bases between. CDR3 length: 16 residues. The germline gives CDR1 SGDLS, CDR2 YYNGEE. The CDR3 loop reads CASSVDSVRVTGELFF. CDR3 DNA: TGTGCCAGCAGCGTAGATTCGGTCAGGGTTACCGGGGAGCTGTTTTTT. Variable domain in full (rest from reference TRBV9 and TRBJ2-2): DSGVTQTPKHLITATGQRVTLRCSPRSGDLSVYWYQQSLDQGLQFLIQYYNGEERAKGNILERFSAQQFPDLHSELNLSSLELGDSALYFCASSVDSVRVTGELFFGEGSRLTVL.

The chain uses TRBV3-1 (or the pseudogene TRBV3-2) and TRBJ1-6; unclear D gene. Germline V gene lookup returns CDR1 LGHDT and CDR2 YNNKEL (reference sequence). CDR3 length equals 18 residues. V dropped 4 bases and J dropped 0 bases, with 16 bases sitting between them. This CDR3 is CASSLTTDPSSYNSPLHF. CDR3 DNA sequence: TGTGCCAGCAGCCTCACGACCGATCCAAGCTCCTATAATTCACCCCTCCACTTT.